This T cell receptor (beta chain) was captured by sequencing in a study of neurological immune-mediated disorders. Findings of the study overall: Multiple sclerosis, the disease with the least TCR clonal expansion, fell below healthy controls, whereas HTLV-1-associated myelopathy showed the most.

CDR1 MNHEY and CDR2 SMNVEV come from the germline V gene (reference sequence). The V end was cut by 6 bases, the J end by 0 bases, with 12 bases between. This CDR3 region has 14 residues. The cDNA was generated by 5'RACE with 10-nucleotide random UMIs. TCRdb fed the 5' RACE reads into MiXCR, producing one record per CDR3 protein. The sample lists 50,000 to 65,000 distinct CDR3 sequences, 3% to 4.5% seen once, with approximately 1.5% in the top ten. This clonotype ranks as medium-sized. Antigen specificity is unknown. The unsorted libraries were generated from a total of 2 million PBMCs, which had been stored in RNAlater at -80 C.

This clonotype was sampled from a man between 25 and 39 years old with multiple sclerosis. The rearrangement links TRBV27 to TRBJ2-7; D unresolved. Sequencing was done on a sample of PBMCs. The CDR3 nucleotides read TGTGCCAGCAGACGTGTGATTAGCTCCTACGAGCAGTACTTC. It codes for CASRRVISSYEQYF.